Listed below are T cell receptor beta chains from one sample, sequenced in a study of human T cells and chemical hapten exposure. TCRdb independently ran MiXCR on the RACE reads; one entry per CDR3 protein. The sample records 350,000 to 400,000 distinct CDR3 sequences, about 6% being singletons. The material sequenced was whole blood, taken in connection with sensitization to the hapten diphenylcyclopropenone (DPC). These receptors all come from a woman in her late teens or twenties with alopecia areata. Some clones in this sample may be carry-over from other donors' samples. Both conserved end residues are part of each CDR3. Each record gives: clone size, J gene, D gene, V gene, CDR3 protein, CDR3 DNA. A D gene is named only where the DNA matches it firmly. Part of the rows lack a size; the others show once, few, many or a class for expanded clones.

>many|TRBJ1-1|.|TRBV2
CASSIPQSGLWEDTEAFF
TGTGCCAGCTCAATACCCCAGTCCGGACTTTGGGAGGACACTGAAGCTTTCTTT
>few|TRBJ1-2|.|TRBV7-6
CASSLDPGEVYGYTF
TGTGCCAGCAGCTTAGACCCAGGGGAAGTATATGGCTACACCTTC
>.|TRBJ2-1|.|TRBV12-3/TRBV12-4
CASSSPLAGQVNNEQFF
TGTGCCAGCAGTTCCCCCCTCGCTGGGCAGGTTAACAATGAGCAGTTCTTC
>.|TRBJ2-1|.|TRBV14
CASSQQLGNEQFF
TGTGCCAGCAGCCAACAGCTTGGCAATGAGCAGTTCTTC
>many|TRBJ1-2|.|TRBV15
CATSRVEGAWGYTF
TGTGCCACCAGCAGAGTAGAAGGGGCATGGGGCTACACCTTC
>many|TRBJ2-5|.|TRBV5-4
CASSLAPSGEETQYF
TGTGCCAGCAGCTTGGCCCCGTCAGGGGAAGAGACCCAGTACTTC
>few|TRBJ2-2|TRBD1|TRBV12-3/TRBV12-4
CASRDRGPGELFF
TGTGCCAGCAGGGACAGGGGGCCCGGGGAGCTGTTTTTT
>many|TRBJ1-1|.|TRBV7-3
CASSPARGSEAFF
TGTGCCAGCAGCCCGGCAAGGGGGTCGGAAGCTTTCTTT
>.|TRBJ2-5|.|TRBV27
CASSLRGRGETQYF
TGTGCCAGCAGTTTAAGGGGACGAGGCGAGACCCAGTACTTC
>many|TRBJ1-6|TRBD1|TRBV7-2
CASSSDRGWAPLHF
TGTGCCAGCAGCTCGGACAGGGGCTGGGCACCCCTCCACTTT
>few|TRBJ1-1|TRBD1|TRBV11-1
CASNTGAYLNTEAFF
TGTGCCAGCAATACAGGGGCCTATTTGAACACTGAAGCTTTCTTT
>.|TRBJ1-1|TRBD1|TRBV6-2/TRBV6-3
CATSSRGSMAFF
TGTGCCACCTCTAGCAGGGGGAGTATGGCTTTCTTT
>many|TRBJ1-5|.|TRBV4-3
CASSQESVPTDQPQHF
TGCGCCAGCAGCCAAGAGTCAGTACCGACGGATCAGCCCCAGCATTTT
>.|TRBJ2-2|TRBD1|TRBV12-3/TRBV12-4
CASSLGQGITGELFF
TGTGCCAGCAGCTTGGGACAGGGAATAACCGGGGAGCTGTTTTTT
>many|TRBJ1-2|TRBD1|TRBV6-5
CASSRDSHYGYTF
TGTGCCAGCAGCAGGGACAGCCACTATGGCTACACCTTC
>many|TRBJ1-6|TRBD1|TRBV7-6
CASSPLTGENSPLHF
TGTGCCAGCAGCCCATTGACAGGGGAAAATTCACCCCTCCACTTT
>many|TRBJ1-4|.|TRBV7-2
CASSLVSAGEGELFF
TGTGCCAGCAGCTTAGTCTCGGCAGGGGAGGGGGAACTGTTTTTT
>few|TRBJ1-1|.|TRBV6-1
CASKGNTEAFF
TGTGCCAGCAAAGGGAACACTGAAGCTTTCTTT
>.|TRBJ1-4|TRBD1|TRBV6-5
CASSSGTVATNEKLFF
TGTGCCAGCAGCTCCGGGACAGTTGCAACTAATGAAAAACTGTTTTTT
>.|TRBJ1-1|.|TRBV6-2/TRBV6-3
CASIHGLRNTEAFF
TGTGCCAGCATCCACGGGCTTAGGAACACTGAAGCTTTCTTT
>few|TRBJ2-5|TRBD2|TRBV6-2/TRBV6-3
CASTSQRGPQETQYF
TGTGCCAGCACTAGCCAGCGGGGGCCTCAAGAGACCCAGTACTTC
>many|TRBJ1-2|TRBD1|TRBV5-4
CASRDGQGEGYTF
TGTGCCAGCAGGGACGGACAGGGCGAAGGCTACACCTTC
>few|TRBJ1-1|TRBD1|TRBV29-1
CSVDPMTGDKEAFF
TGCAGCGTTGACCCTATGACAGGGGACAAGGAAGCTTTCTTT
>many|TRBJ1-2|.|TRBV4-3
CASSQDRDGQSNYGYTF
TGCGCCAGCAGCCAAGATCGCGACGGACAGTCTAACTATGGCTACACCTTC
>many|TRBJ1-5|.|TRBV27
CASSFRAGNFYSNQPQHF
TGTGCCAGCAGTTTCCGGGCTGGAAACTTCTATAGCAATCAGCCCCAGCATTTT
>many|TRBJ1-3|.|TRBV18
CASSPAFSGNTIYF
TGTGCCAGCTCACCAGCCTTCTCTGGAAACACCATATATTTT
>many|TRBJ2-3|.|TRBV20-1
CSARRVVPDTQYF
TGCAGTGCTAGAAGGGTTGTGCCAGATACGCAGTATTTT
>.|TRBJ2-1|.|TRBV7-6
CASSFGTPNNEQFF
TGTGCCAGCAGCTTTGGGACACCGAACAATGAGCAGTTCTTC
>many|TRBJ1-2|.|TRBV4-3
CASSQERGGYGYTF
TGCGCCAGCAGCCAAGAGAGGGGGGGCTATGGCTACACCTTC
>.|TRBJ2-1|.|TRBV6-6
CASSYQGNEQFF
TGTGCCAGCAGTTACCAGGGGAATGAGCAGTTCTTC
>few|TRBJ1-2|TRBD1|TRBV7-2
CASSYTGGVDYGYTF
TGTGCCAGCAGCTACACAGGGGGCGTTGATTATGGCTACACCTTC
>few|TRBJ2-7|.|TRBV28
CASKSSGREQYF
TGTGCCAGCAAAAGTTCCGGTCGCGAGCAGTACTTC
>.|TRBJ2-2|.|TRBV20-1
CSARAHGSNTGELFF
TGCAGTGCTAGAGCACACGGGAGTAACACCGGGGAGCTGTTTTTT
>few|TRBJ2-7|.|TRBV18
CASSPPTGTVYEQYF
TGTGCCAGCTCACCACCGACCGGGACCGTCTACGAGCAGTACTTC
>few|TRBJ2-3|.|TRBV11-2
CASKLADTQYF
TGTGCCAGTAAACTAGCAGATACGCAGTATTTT
>.|TRBJ1-4|TRBD1|TRBV28
CASRIRDRGEKLFF
TGTGCCAGCAGGATCCGGGACAGGGGTGAAAAACTGTTTTTT
>few|TRBJ1-2|.|TRBV2
CASSEYRRSYGYTF
TGTGCCAGCAGTGAATACAGGCGGAGCTATGGCTACACCTTC
>.|TRBJ2-3|.|TRBV6-7
CASRVGRSTDTQYF
TGTGCCAGCAGAGTAGGACGGAGCACAGATACGCAGTATTTT
>many|TRBJ1-5|.|TRBV29-1
CSVEDWQVRINSNQPQHF
TGCAGCGTTGAAGATTGGCAGGTCCGTATCAATAGCAATCAGCCCCAGCATTTT
>.|TRBJ1-1|TRBD1|TRBV27
CASSSLLGPGQRSTEAFF
TGTGCCAGCAGTTCCCTGCTAGGGCCGGGACAGCGGAGCACTGAAGCTTTCTTT
>few|TRBJ2-1|TRBD1|TRBV5-1
CASTRQGLRTDEQFF
TGCGCCAGCACTAGACAGGGGCTAAGGACGGATGAGCAGTTCTTC
>.|TRBJ2-1|.|TRBV12-3/TRBV12-4
CASSPMDGKNEQFF
TGTGCCAGCAGTCCGATGGACGGAAAAAATGAGCAGTTCTTC
>few|TRBJ2-2|TRBD1|TRBV3-1
CASSHPGQGSGELFF
TGTGCCAGCAGCCACCCGGGACAGGGCTCCGGGGAGCTGTTTTTT
>many|TRBJ2-3|TRBD2|TRBV9
CASSVGVSGGFRDTQYF
TGTGCCAGCAGCGTAGGTGTTAGCGGGGGGTTTCGAGATACGCAGTATTTT
>many|TRBJ2-7|TRBD1|TRBV20-1
CSAGGQGYSYEQYF
TGCAGTGCCGGGGGACAGGGATACTCCTACGAGCAGTACTTC
>.|TRBJ1-4|.|TRBV7-9
CASSPSGRTNEKLFF
TGTGCCAGCAGCCCCTCAGGGAGAACTAATGAAAAACTGTTTTTT
>few|TRBJ2-6|.|TRBV7-6
CASSLGTSSGANVLTF
TGTGCCAGCAGCTTAGGGACCAGCTCTGGGGCCAACGTCCTGACTTTC
>.|TRBJ1-1|TRBD1|TRBV2
CASTLQGEGTEAFF
TGTGCCAGCACCCTCCAGGGGGAGGGCACTGAAGCTTTCTTT